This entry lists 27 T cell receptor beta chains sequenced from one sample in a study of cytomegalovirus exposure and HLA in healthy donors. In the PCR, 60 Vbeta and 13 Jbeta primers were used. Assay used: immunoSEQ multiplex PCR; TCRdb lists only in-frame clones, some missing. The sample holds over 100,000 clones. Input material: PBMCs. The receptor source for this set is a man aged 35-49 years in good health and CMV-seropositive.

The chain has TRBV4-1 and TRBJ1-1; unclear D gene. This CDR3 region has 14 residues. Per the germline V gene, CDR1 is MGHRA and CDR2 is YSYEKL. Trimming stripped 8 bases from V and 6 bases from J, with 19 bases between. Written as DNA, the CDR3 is TGCGCCAGCGCTAGTTCGGACTTATACGCTGAAGCTTTCTTT. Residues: CASASSDLYAEAFF.

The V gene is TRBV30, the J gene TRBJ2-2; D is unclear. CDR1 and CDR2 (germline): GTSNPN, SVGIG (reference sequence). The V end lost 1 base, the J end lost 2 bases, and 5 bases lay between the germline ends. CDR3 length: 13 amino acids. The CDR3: CAWSDGNTGELFF. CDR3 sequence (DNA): TGTGCCTGGAGTGATGGCAACACCGGGGAGCTGTTTTTT.

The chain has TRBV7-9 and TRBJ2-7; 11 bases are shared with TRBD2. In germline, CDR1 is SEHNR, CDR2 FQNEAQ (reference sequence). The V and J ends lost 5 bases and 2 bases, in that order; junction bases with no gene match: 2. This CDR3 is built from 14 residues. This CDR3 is CASSGGLAAYEQYF. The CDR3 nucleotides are TGTGCCAGCAGCGGGGGACTAGCGGCCTACGAGCAGTACTTC.

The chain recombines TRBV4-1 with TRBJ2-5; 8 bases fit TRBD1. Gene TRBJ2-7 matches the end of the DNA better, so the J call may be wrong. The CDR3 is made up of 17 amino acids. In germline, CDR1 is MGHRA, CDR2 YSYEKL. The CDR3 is CASSQDSGGQGWYEQYF. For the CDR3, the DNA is TGCGCCAGCAGCCAAGATTCCGGTGGACAGGGCTGGTACGAGCAGTACTTC.

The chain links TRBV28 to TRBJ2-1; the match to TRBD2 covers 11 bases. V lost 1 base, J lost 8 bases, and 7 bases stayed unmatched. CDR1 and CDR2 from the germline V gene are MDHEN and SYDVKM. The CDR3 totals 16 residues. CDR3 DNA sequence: TGTGCCAGCAGTTTATCTCCGGTAGCGGGAGGGGATGAGCAGTTCTTC. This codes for CASSLSPVAGGDEQFF. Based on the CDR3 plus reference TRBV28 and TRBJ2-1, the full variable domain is DVKVTQSSRYLVKRTGEKVFLECVQDMDHENMFWYRQDPGLGLRLIYFSYDVKMKEKGDIPEGYSVSREKKERFSLILESASTNQTSMYLCASSLSPVAGGDEQFFGPGTRLTVL.

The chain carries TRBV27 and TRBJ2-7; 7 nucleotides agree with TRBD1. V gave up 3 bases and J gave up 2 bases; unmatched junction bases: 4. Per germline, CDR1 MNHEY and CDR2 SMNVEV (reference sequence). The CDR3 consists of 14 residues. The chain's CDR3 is CASSFTGAAYEQYF. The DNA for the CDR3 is TGTGCCAGCAGTTTCACAGGGGCAGCCTACGAGCAGTACTTC.

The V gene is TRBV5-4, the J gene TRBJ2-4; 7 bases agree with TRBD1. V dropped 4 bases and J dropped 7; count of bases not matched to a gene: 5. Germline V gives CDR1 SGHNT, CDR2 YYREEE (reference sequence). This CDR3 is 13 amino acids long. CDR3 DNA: TGTGCCAGCAGCGGGACAGTTGGCAACATTCAGTACTTC. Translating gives CASSGTVGNIQYF. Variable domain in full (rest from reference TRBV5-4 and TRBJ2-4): ETGVTQSPTHLIKTRGQQVTLRCSSQSGHNTVSWYQQALGQGPQFIFQYYREEENGRGNFPPRFSGLQFPNYSSELNVNALELDDSALYLCASSGTVGNIQYFGAGTRLSVL.

The CDR3 reads CASSDGRGGEQYF. The CDR3 nucleotides are TGTGCCAGCAGTGATGGCAGGGGCGGCGAGCAGTACTTC. The rearrangement uses TRBV2 and TRBJ2-7, with D tentatively TRBD1 (6 bases). In germline, CDR1 is SNHLY, CDR2 FYNNEI. This CDR3 comprises 13 residues. V gave up 3 bases and J gave up 6 bases, with 12 bases separating them.

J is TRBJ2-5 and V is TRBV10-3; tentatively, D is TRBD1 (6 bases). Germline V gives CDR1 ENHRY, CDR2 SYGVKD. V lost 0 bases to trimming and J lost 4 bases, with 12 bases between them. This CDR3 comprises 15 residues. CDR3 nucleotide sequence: TGTGCCATCAGTGAGTCGGTGGGGGCAGGAGAGACCCAGTACTTC. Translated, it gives CAISESVGAGETQYF.

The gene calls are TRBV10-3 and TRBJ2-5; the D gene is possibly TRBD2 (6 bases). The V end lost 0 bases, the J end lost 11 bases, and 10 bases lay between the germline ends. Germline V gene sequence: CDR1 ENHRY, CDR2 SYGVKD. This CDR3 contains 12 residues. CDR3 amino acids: CAISESIREQYF. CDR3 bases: TGTGCCATCAGTGAGTCGATCCGGGAGCAGTACTTC.

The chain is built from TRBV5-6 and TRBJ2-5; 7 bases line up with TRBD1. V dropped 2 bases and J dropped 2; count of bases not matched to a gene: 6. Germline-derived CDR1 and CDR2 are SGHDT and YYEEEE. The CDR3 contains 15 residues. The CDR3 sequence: CASSFAVTGQETQYF. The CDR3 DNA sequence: TGTGCCAGCAGCTTCGCCGTGACAGGGCAAGAGACCCAGTACTTC.

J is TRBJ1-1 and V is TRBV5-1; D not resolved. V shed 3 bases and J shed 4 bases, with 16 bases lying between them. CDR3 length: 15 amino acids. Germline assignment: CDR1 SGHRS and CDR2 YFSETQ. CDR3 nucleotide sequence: TGCGCCAGCAGCTGGGAGCAGGCGCTCGGCACTGAAGCTTTCTTT. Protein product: CASSWEQALGTEAFF.

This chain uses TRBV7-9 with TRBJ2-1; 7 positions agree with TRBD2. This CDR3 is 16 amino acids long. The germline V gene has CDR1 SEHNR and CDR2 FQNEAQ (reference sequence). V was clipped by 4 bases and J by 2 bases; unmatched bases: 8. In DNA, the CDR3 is TGTGCCAGCAGCTCGACTGGGGACTACACCTACAATGAGCAGTTCTTC. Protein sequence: CASSSTGDYTYNEQFF.

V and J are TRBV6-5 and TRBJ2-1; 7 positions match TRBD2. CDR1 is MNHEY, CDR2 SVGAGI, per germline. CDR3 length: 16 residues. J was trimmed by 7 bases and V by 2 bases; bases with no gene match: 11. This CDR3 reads CASSYIAGDKYNEQFF. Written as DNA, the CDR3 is TGTGCCAGCAGTTACATCGCGGGAGATAAATATAATGAGCAGTTCTTC.

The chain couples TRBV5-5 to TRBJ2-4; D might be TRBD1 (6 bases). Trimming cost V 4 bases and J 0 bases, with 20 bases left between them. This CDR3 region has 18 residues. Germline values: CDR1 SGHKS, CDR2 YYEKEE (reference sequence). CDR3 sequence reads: CASSQLYQDRIAKNIQYF. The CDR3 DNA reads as TGTGCCAGCAGCCAATTATACCAGGACAGAATAGCCAAAAACATTCAGTACTTC. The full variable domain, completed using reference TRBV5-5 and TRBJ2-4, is DAGVTQSPTHLIKTRGQQVTLRCSPISGHKSVSWYQQVLGQGPQFIFQYYEKEERGRGNFPDRFSARQFPNYSSELNVNALLLGDSALYLCASSQLYQDRIAKNIQYFGAGTRLSVL.

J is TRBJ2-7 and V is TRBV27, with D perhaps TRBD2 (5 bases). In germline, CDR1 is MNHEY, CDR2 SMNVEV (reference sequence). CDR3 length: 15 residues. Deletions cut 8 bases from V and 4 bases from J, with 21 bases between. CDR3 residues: CASRGPGPSPYEQYF. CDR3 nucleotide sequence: TGTGCCAGCCGAGGGCCCGGGCCCTCTCCTTACGAGCAGTACTTC.

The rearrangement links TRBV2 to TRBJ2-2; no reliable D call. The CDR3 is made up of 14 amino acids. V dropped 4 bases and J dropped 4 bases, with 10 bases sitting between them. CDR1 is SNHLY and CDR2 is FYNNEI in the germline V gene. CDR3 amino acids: CASSGLSGTGELFF. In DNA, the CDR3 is TGTGCCAGCAGTGGACTCTCGGGCACCGGGGAGCTGTTTTTT.

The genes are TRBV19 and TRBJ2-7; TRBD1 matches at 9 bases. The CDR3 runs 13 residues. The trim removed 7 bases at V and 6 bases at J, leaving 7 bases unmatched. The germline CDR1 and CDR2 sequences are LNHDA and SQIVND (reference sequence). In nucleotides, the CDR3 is TGTGCCAGTAAAAACAGGGGGCTGGGCGAGCAGTACTTC. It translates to CASKNRGLGEQYF.

The CDR3 DNA is TGTGCCAGCAGTGAACCGGTACAAGAGACCCAGTACTTC. Translating it yields CASSEPVQETQYF. The V call is TRBV2, the J call TRBJ2-5; unclear D gene. The CDR3 has 13 residues. The V end lost 2 bases, the J end lost 2 bases, and 6 bases lay between the germline ends. Germline V gene data show CDR1 as SNHLY and CDR2 as FYNNEI. Full variable domain (remainder filled in from reference TRBV2 and TRBJ2-5): EPEVTQTPSHQVTQMGQEVILRCVPISNHLYFYWYRQILGQKVEFLVSFYNNEISEKSEIFDDQFSVERPDGSNFTLKIRSTKLEDSAMYFCASSEPVQETQYFGPGTRLLVL.

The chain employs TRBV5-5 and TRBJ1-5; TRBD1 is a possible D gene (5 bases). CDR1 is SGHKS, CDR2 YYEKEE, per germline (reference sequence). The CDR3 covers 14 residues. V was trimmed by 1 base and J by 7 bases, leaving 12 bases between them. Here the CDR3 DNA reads TGTGCCAGCAGCTTGAGCGGGGGAGAGCAGCCCCAGCATTTT. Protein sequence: CASSLSGGEQPQHF.

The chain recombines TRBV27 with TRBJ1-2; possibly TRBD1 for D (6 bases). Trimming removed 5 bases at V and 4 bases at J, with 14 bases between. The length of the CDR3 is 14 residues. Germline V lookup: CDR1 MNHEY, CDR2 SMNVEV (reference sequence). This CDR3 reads CASSLKGGVYGYTF. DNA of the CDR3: TGTGCCAGCAGTCTCAAAGGGGGGGTCTATGGCTACACCTTC.

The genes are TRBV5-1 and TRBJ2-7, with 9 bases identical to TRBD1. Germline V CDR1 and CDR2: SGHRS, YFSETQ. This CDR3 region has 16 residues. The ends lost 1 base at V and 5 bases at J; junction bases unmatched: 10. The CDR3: CASSLTPGTGFDEQYF. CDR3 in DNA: TGCGCCAGCAGCTTGACCCCAGGGACAGGGTTCGACGAGCAGTACTTC.

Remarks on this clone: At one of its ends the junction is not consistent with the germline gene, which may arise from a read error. The CDR3 bases are TGTGCCAGCAGCGACGGGACTAGCGGGCTCCTCTTC. This gives the protein CASSDGTSGLLF. The chain employs TRBV7-8 and TRBJ2-1; 12 positions agree with TRBD2. The germline gives CDR1 SGHVS, CDR2 FQNEAQ. This CDR3 region has 12 residues.

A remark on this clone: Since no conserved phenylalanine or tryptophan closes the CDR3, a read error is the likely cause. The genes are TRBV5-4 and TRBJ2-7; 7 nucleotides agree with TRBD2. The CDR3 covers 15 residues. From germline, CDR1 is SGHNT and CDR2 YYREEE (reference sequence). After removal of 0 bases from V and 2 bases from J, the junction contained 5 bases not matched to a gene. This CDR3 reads CASSLGEGLTYEQYL. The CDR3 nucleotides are TGTGCCAGCAGCTTGGGGGAGGGACTTACCTACGAGCAGTACCTC.

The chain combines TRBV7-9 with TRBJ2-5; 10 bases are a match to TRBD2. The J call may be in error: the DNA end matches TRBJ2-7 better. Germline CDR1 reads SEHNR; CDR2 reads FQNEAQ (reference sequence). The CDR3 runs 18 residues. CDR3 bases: TGTGCCAGCAGCCCGCCCAAGCGGGAGGGACCATCTCTCTACGAGCAGTACTTC. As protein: CASSPPKREGPSLYEQYF.

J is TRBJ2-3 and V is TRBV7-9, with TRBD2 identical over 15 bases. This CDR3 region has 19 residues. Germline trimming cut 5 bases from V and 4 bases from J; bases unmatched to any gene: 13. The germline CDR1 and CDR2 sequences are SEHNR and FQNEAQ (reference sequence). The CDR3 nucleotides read TGTGCCAGCAGCCCACCCGGGACTAGCGGGAGGAGGCGCCCAGATACGCAGTATTTT. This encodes CASSPPGTSGRRRPDTQYF.

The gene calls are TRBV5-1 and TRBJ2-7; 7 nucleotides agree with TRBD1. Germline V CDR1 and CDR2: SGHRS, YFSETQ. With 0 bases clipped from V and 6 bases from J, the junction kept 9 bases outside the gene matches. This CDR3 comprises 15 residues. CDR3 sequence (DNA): TGCGCCAGCAGCTTGGGGGACAGAGAAGGGGTCGAGCAGTACTTC. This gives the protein CASSLGDREGVEQYF.